These 15 T cell receptor beta chains share one sample of origin, sequenced in a study of blood T cell repertoires in COVID-19 (dated by TCRdb to between 2020 and 2021). The library came from the immunoSEQ multiplex PCR assay. TCRdb took over this immuneACCESS table, retaining in-frame rearrangements with V and J assigned. Such tables are incomplete; in checked studies, under half of the missing clones stem from an unresolved V gene, and the remainder is unexplained. The sample table holds about 380,000 clones, of which 81% were seen once. Over 0.95% of the sample is held by the ten biggest clonotypes. The sequenced sample was peripheral blood. These receptors came from a human donor with acute or convalescent COVID-19. The donor label of this sample is uncertain.

The genes are TRBV5-1 and TRBJ1-1; no firm D call. CDR3 size: 13 residues. The ends were cut back, 1 base at V and 1 base at J, with 5 bases in the middle. CDR1 SGHRS and CDR2 YFSETQ come from the germline V gene. CDR3 bases: TGCGCCAGCAGCTTGCTACCGAACACTGAAGCTTTCTTT. Translated, it gives CASSLLPNTEAFF.

The V gene is TRBV30, the J gene TRBJ1-1; 7 bases align to TRBD1. Germline V lookup: CDR1 GTSNPN, CDR2 SVGIG (reference sequence). V lost 6 bases to trimming and J lost 7 bases; unmatched junction nucleotides: 8. The length of the CDR3 is 12 residues. The DNA for the CDR3 is TGTGCCTGTTCCAACAGGGGCAATGAAGCTTTCTTT. Translation: CACSNRGNEAFF.

The chain recombines TRBV2 with TRBJ2-3; D not resolved. Trimming cost V 4 bases and J 4 bases, with 3 bases left between them. The CDR3 sequence is 11 residues long. From germline, CDR1 is SNHLY and CDR2 FYNNEI. CDR3 coding DNA: TGTGCCAGCAGTGTCGCAGATACGCAGTATTTT. Translated: CASSVADTQYF. The complete variable domain, with remaining parts taken from reference TRBV2 and TRBJ2-3, reads EPEVTQTPSHQVTQMGQEVILRCVPISNHLYFYWYRQILGQKVEFLVSFYNNEISEKSEIFDDQFSVERPDGSNFTLKIRSTKLEDSAMYFCASSVADTQYFGPGTRLTVL.

The chain joins TRBV12-5 to TRBJ1-1; D is undetermined. This CDR3 region has 13 residues. V gave up 3 bases and J gave up 1 base, with 6 bases separating them. The germline gives CDR1 LGHNT, CDR2 FRNRAP. The CDR3 DNA follows: TGTGCTAGTGGTTTTCGGGAGAACACTGAAGCTTTCTTT. It is translated as CASGFRENTEAFF.

V usage is TRBV7-9 and J usage is TRBJ1-5; 8 nucleotides agree with TRBD1. CDR1 and CDR2 from the germline V gene are SEHNR and FQNEAQ (reference sequence). V gave up 5 bases and J gave up 2 bases; unmatched junction bases: 17. The CDR3 contains 19 residues. This CDR3 reads CASSPYRGTGTYGNQPQHF. CDR3 bases: TGTGCCAGCAGCCCTTACAGGGGGACGGGAACATATGGCAATCAGCCCCAGCATTTT.

The rearrangement uses TRBV10-3 and TRBJ2-7, with D possibly matching TRBD2 (5 bases). The CDR3 length is 12 residues. V was trimmed by 5 bases and J by 6 bases, leaving 11 bases between them. Germline-derived CDR1 and CDR2 are ENHRY and SYGVKD. The CDR3 region is CAISSSNFEQYF. The DNA for the CDR3 is TGTGCCATCAGTTCTAGCAACTTCGAGCAGTACTTC.

The chain employs TRBV5-1 and TRBJ1-4, with 7 bases identical to TRBD1. The CDR3 length is 15 residues. The junction had 4 bases not matched to a gene; V was cut back by 0 bases and J by 5 bases. CDR1 SGHRS and CDR2 YFSETQ come from the germline V gene. CDR3 bases: TGCGCCAGCAGCTTGGCCGCGACAGGGAATGAAAAACTGTTTTTT. Its protein is CASSLAATGNEKLFF.

The genes are TRBV10-3 and TRBJ1-2, with unresolved D. CDR1 is ENHRY and CDR2 is SYGVKD in the germline V gene. The V end lost 3 bases, the J end lost 4 bases, and 15 bases lay between the germline ends. The CDR3 length is 15 residues. CDR3 in amino acids: CAISDSLLQVYGYTF. DNA of the CDR3: TGTGCCATCAGTGACAGCCTCCTTCAGGTCTATGGCTACACCTTC.

The CDR3 sequence: CASSSGQGDSPLHF. Here the CDR3 DNA reads TGTGCCAGCAGCTCAGGACAGGGGGATTCACCCCTCCACTTT. The V gene is TRBV5-4, the J gene TRBJ1-6; TRBD1 agrees at 10 bases. The CDR3 covers 14 residues. Looked up from germline, CDR1 is SGHNT and CDR2 is YYREEE (reference sequence). With 3 bases clipped from V and 8 bases from J, the junction kept 2 bases outside the gene matches.

V usage is TRBV29-1 and J usage is TRBJ1-2; D gene uncertain. Trimming removed 0 bases from V and 8 bases from J, with 19 bases in between. Germline CDR1 and CDR2: SQVTM and ANQGSEA. The CDR3 runs 15 residues. The CDR3 reads CSVEDRGTSTLGYTF. DNA for the CDR3: TGCAGCGTTGAAGATAGAGGAACAAGTACCTTAGGCTACACCTTC.

Note on this clone: The sample contains more than one DNA sequence encoding this CDR3. The chain carries TRBV18 and TRBJ2-5; D call uncertain. The length of the CDR3 is 12 residues. Per the germline V gene, CDR1 is KGHSH and CDR2 is LQKENI. V lost 3 bases and J lost 0, with 2 bases in between. The CDR3 DNA follows: TGTGCCAGCTCACCCAACCAAGAGACCCAGTACTTC. This encodes CASSPNQETQYF.

The chain employs TRBV3-1 (or the pseudogene TRBV3-2) and TRBJ2-7; no reliable D call. The CDR3 loop spans 15 amino acids. V was clipped by 1 base and J by 0 bases, with 10 bases between them. Per the germline V gene, CDR1 is LGHDT and CDR2 is YNNKEL (reference sequence). The CDR3 nucleotides are TGTGCCAGCAGCCAAGTATGGTCTAGCTCCTACGAGCAGTACTTC. It codes for CASSQVWSSSYEQYF.

The chain carries TRBV6-5 and TRBJ1-1; D is uncertain. Germline V gene lookup returns CDR1 MNHEY and CDR2 SVGAGI. This CDR3 is 14 amino acids long. The V end was cut by 6 bases, the J end by 0 bases, with 11 bases between. CDR3 coding DNA: TGTGCCAGCAGGGCCGGGATCCTGAACACTGAAGCTTTCTTT. Encoded protein: CASRAGILNTEAFF.

The genes are TRBV19 and TRBJ2-7; 12 bases are a match to TRBD2. The junction had 4 bases not matched to a gene; V was cut back by 5 bases and J by 2 bases. CDR1 is LNHDA, CDR2 SQIVND, per germline (reference sequence). The CDR3 is 15 residues long. This chain's CDR3 is CASSGLAGHAYEQYF. DNA of the CDR3: TGTGCCAGTAGTGGACTAGCGGGACACGCCTACGAGCAGTACTTC. Supplemented by reference TRBV19 and TRBJ2-7, the full variable domain reads DGGITQSPKYLFRKEGQNVTLSCEQNLNHDAMYWYRQDPGQGLRLIYYSQIVNDFQKGDIAEGYSVSREKKESFPLTVTSAQKNPTAFYLCASSGLAGHAYEQYFGPGTRLTVT.

This clone was seen a few times. This chain uses TRBV27 with TRBJ2-7, with 11 bases aligning to TRBD2. The CDR3 extends over 14 amino acids. V gave up 5 bases and J gave up 4 bases; unmatched junction bases: 4. CDR1 is MNHEY, CDR2 SMNVEV, per germline (reference sequence). As DNA, the CDR3 is TGTGCCAGCAGTACTAGCGGGAGAGGTTACGAGCAGTACTTC. Its translation is CASSTSGRGYEQYF.